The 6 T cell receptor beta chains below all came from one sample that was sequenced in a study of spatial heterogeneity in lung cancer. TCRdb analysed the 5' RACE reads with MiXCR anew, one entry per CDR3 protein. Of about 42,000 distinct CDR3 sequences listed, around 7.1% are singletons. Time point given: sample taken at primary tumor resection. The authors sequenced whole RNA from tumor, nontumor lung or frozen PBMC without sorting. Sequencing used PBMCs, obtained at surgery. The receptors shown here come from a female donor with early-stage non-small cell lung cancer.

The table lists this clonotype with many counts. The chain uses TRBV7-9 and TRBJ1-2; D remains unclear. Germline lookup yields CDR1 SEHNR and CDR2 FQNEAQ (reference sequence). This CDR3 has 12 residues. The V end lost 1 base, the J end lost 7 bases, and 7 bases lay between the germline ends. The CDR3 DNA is TGTGCCAGCAGCTTAGAGGCGGGTGGCTACACCTTC. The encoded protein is CASSLEAGGYTF.

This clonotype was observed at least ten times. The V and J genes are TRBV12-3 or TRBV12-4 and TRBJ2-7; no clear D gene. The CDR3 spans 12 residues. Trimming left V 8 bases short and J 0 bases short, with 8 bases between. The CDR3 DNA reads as TGTGCCAGCCGGGCGGACTCCTACGAGCAGTACTTC. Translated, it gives CASRADSYEQYF.

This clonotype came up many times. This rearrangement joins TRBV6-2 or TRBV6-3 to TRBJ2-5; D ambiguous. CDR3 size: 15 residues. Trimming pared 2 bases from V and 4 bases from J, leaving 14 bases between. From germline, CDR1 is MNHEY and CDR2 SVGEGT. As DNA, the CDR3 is TGTGCCAGCAGTTACGCCTCAGGAGATCTAGAGACCCAGTACTTC. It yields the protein CASSYASGDLETQYF.

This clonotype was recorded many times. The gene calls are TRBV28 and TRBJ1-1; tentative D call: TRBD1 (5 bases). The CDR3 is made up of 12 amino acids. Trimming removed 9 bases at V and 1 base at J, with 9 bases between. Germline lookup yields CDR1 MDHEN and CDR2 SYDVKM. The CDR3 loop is CASQGSNTEAFF. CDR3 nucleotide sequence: TGTGCCAGTCAGGGTTCGAACACTGAAGCTTTCTTT. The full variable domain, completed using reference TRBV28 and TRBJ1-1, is DVKVTQSSRYLVKRTGEKVFLECVQDMDHENMFWYRQDPGLGLRLIYFSYDVKMKEKGDIPEGYSVSREKKERFSLILESASTNQTSMYLCASQGSNTEAFFGQGTRLTVV.

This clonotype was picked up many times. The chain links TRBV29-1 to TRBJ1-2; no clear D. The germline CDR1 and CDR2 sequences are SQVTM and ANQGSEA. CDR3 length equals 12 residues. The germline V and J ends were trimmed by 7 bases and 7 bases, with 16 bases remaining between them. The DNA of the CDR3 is TGCAGCGCTTTTTTAGTAGTTGCTGGCTACACCTTC. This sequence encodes CSAFLVVAGYTF.

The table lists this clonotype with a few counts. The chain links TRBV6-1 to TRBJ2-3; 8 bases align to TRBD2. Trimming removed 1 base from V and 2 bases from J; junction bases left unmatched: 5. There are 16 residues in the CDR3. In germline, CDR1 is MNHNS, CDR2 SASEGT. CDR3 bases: TGTGCCAGCAGTGAAGTAAGCGGGGGAACCACAGATACGCAGTATTTT. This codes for CASSEVSGGTTDTQYF.